Below are 21 T cell receptor beta chains sequenced from a single sample in a study of blood T cell repertoires in COVID-19. Only in-frame clones appear in the TCRdb table, and some are missing; sequencing was by immunoSEQ multiplex PCR. There are 30,000 to 50,000 clones in the sample; around 85% occur only once, and 8.5% to 10% lies in the top ten. Input material: peripheral blood. These receptors all stem from a human donor in a cohort sampled during active COVID-19.

The chain links TRBV5-6 to TRBJ2-2; D perhaps matches TRBD1 (6 bases). Germline CDR1 and CDR2: SGHDT and YYEEEE. The V and J ends lost 0 bases and 4 bases respectively, with 7 bases between them. The CDR3 runs to 14 residues. CDR3 region: CASSLGQVTGELFF. The CDR3 region has the DNA TGTGCCAGCAGCTTGGGACAGGTCACCGGGGAGCTGTTTTTT.

The gene calls are TRBV6-5 and TRBJ2-6; D ambiguous. Per germline, CDR1 MNHEY and CDR2 SVGAGI. V gave up 4 bases and J gave up 3 bases, with 4 bases separating them. This CDR3 comprises 13 residues. The CDR3 region is CASSFRGANVLTF. The CDR3 nucleotides read TGTGCCAGCAGTTTCCGTGGGGCCAACGTCCTGACTTTC.

The chain recombines TRBV6-2 or TRBV6-3 with TRBJ1-5, with TRBD1 matching over 7 bases. After removal of 6 bases from V and 3 bases from J, the junction contained 11 bases not matched to a gene. This CDR3 region has 16 residues. The germline CDR1 and CDR2 sequences are MNHEY and SVGEGT. The CDR3 DNA reads TGTGCCAGCAGCCACTTAGGGGGACAGAACAATCAGCCCCAGCATTTT. As protein: CASSHLGGQNNQPQHF.

This clone was counted between two and nine times. The chain combines TRBV6-5 with TRBJ1-2; 12 bases match TRBD1. The CDR3 loop spans 15 amino acids. Unmatched junction bases numbered 10, after V lost 10 bases and J lost 4 bases. CDR1 is MNHEY, CDR2 SVGAGI, per germline. The CDR3 loop is CAIVPGQGAGYGYTF. The CDR3 coding sequence is TGTGCCATCGTCCCGGGACAGGGGGCGGGCTATGGCTACACCTTC.

The genes are TRBV3-1 (or the pseudogene TRBV3-2) and TRBJ2-7; 10 bases map to TRBD2. This CDR3 is 16 amino acids long. After removal of 1 base from V and 6 bases from J, the junction contained 9 bases not matched to a gene. Germline values: CDR1 LGHDT, CDR2 YNNKEL (reference sequence). CDR3 protein: CASSQASVLAGAEQYF. CDR3 bases: TGTGCCAGCAGCCAAGCGAGTGTCCTAGCGGGAGCCGAGCAGTACTTC.

V is TRBV29-1 and J is TRBJ2-7, with TRBD2 matching 10 bases. CDR3 length: 15 residues. V gave up 6 bases and J gave up 1 base; unmatched junction bases: 9. Germline V gene lookup returns CDR1 SQVTM and CDR2 ANQGSEA. CDR3 residues: CSVYLLAGASYEQYF. CDR3 DNA: TGCAGCGTCTATCTTCTAGCGGGAGCTTCCTACGAGCAGTACTTC.

This chain connects TRBV5-4 to TRBJ1-1, with a tentative D call TRBD1 (5 bases). Trimming cost V 6 bases and J 2 bases, with 11 bases left between them. This CDR3 is 13 amino acids long. Germline V CDR1 and CDR2: SGHNT, YYREEE (reference sequence). The CDR3 region has the DNA TGTGCCAGCAAGCGGGGCACAAACACTGAAGCTTTCTTT. It translates to CASKRGTNTEAFF.

This chain uses TRBV6-5 with TRBJ1-2; no firm D call. CDR3 size: 15 residues. CDR1 is MNHEY and CDR2 is SVGAGI in the germline V gene. Trimming cost V 0 bases and J 4 bases, with 12 bases left between them. The CDR3 nucleotides read TGTGCCAGCAGTTACTCGACCCTCCGGGGCTATGGCTACACCTTC. Translated, it gives CASSYSTLRGYGYTF.

The chain combines TRBV19 with TRBJ1-1; the D is unclear. V was clipped by 4 bases and J by 8 bases, with 20 bases between them. Germline values: CDR1 LNHDA, CDR2 SQIVND (reference sequence). CDR3 length: 15 residues. The CDR3 nucleotides read TGTGCCAGTAGTAATTCGGGGTTTGATACCATGGAAGCTTTCTTT. Amino acid sequence: CASSNSGFDTMEAFF.

The genes are TRBV29-1 and TRBJ1-1, with 8 nucleotides matching TRBD1. CDR1 and CDR2 (germline): SQVTM, ANQGSEA. The CDR3 has 19 residues. V shed 3 bases and J 1 base; nucleotides not matched to a gene: 19. CDR3 in amino acids: CSVDSRGVTGGKRNTEAFF. The CDR3 DNA reads as TGCAGCGTTGACAGCCGTGGCGTCACAGGGGGAAAAAGGAACACTGAAGCTTTCTTT.

The chain has TRBV5-4 and TRBJ1-6; 7 bases align to TRBD1. The CDR3 totals 14 residues. The V and J ends lost 4 bases and 9 bases, in that order; junction bases with no gene match: 7. Per the germline V gene, CDR1 is SGHNT and CDR2 is YYREEE (reference sequence). CDR3 nucleotides: TGTGCCAGCAGCGCGACAGGGCTTGGTTCACCCCTCCACTTT. It specifies CASSATGLGSPLHF.

The chain carries TRBV30 and TRBJ1-5; perhaps TRBD1 as D (6 bases). The germline V and J ends were trimmed by 6 bases and 3 bases, with 24 bases remaining between them. Germline CDR1 and CDR2: GTSNPN and SVGIG (reference sequence). This CDR3 is 17 amino acids long. DNA for the CDR3: TGTGCCTGCCAAGGGGCAGGTTCGGACAGCCTCAATCAGCCCCAGCATTTT. As protein: CACQGAGSDSLNQPQHF.

The chain carries TRBV19 and TRBJ1-5, with unresolved D. The germline gives CDR1 LNHDA, CDR2 SQIVND (reference sequence). The CDR3 is made up of 13 amino acids. Trimming took off 5 bases at V and 1 base at J, with 6 bases between the two ends. The DNA of the CDR3 is TGTGCCAGTAGTTCATTCAGCAATCAGCCCCAGCATTTT. Its protein product is CASSSFSNQPQHF.

The chain has TRBV2 and TRBJ1-3; no firm D call. This CDR3 is built from 16 residues. Trimming left V 7 bases short and J 0 bases short, with 16 bases between. Per germline, CDR1 SNHLY and CDR2 FYNNEI. The CDR3 nucleotides read TGTGCCAGCACCCAGGAGGCGGGAATCTCTGGAAACACCATATATTTT. It codes for CASTQEAGISGNTIYF.

The CDR3 protein is CASWREAYEQYF. CDR3 in DNA: TGTGCCAGCTGGAGGGAGGCTTACGAGCAGTACTTC. The V gene is TRBV2, the J gene TRBJ2-7, with D possibly matching TRBD2 (6 bases). Germline V gene lookup returns CDR1 SNHLY and CDR2 FYNNEI. Trimming took off 8 bases at V and 4 bases at J, with 12 bases between the two ends. This CDR3 spans 12 amino acids.

The chain carries TRBV6-6 and TRBJ1-1; TRBD1 agrees at 7 bases. CDR3 size: 14 residues. CDR1 MNHNY and CDR2 SVGAGI come from the germline V gene (reference sequence). Losses at the gene ends were 5 bases for V and 1 base for J; bases not matched to a gene: 4. The CDR3 DNA sequence: TGTGCCAGCAGTCGGACAGGCGGGAACACTGAAGCTTTCTTT. Protein sequence: CASSRTGGNTEAFF.

V is TRBV20-1 and J is TRBJ2-1; no clear D gene. V was clipped by 3 bases and J by 5 bases, with 5 bases between them. The CDR3 is 11 residues long. Germline-derived CDR1 and CDR2 are DFQATT and SNEGSKA (reference sequence). For the CDR3, the DNA is TGCAGTGCTAGGCAGGACAATGAGCAGTTCTTC. Residues: CSARQDNEQFF.

This chain connects TRBV18 to TRBJ2-7, with D perhaps matching TRBD2 (6 bases). The CDR3 is 23 residues long. V shed 3 bases and J shed 7 bases, with 43 bases lying between them. CDR1 is KGHSH and CDR2 is LQKENI in the germline V gene. Here the CDR3 reads CASSPTRSQTQTTRDSDSLEQYF. For the CDR3, the DNA is TGTGCCAGCTCACCGACCCGGTCCCAGACCCAAACAACGAGGGACTCCGATTCGTTGGAGCAGTACTTC.

V usage is TRBV7-3 and J usage is TRBJ2-1, with a tentative D call TRBD2 (5 bases). The CDR3 loop spans 15 amino acids. Germline assignment: CDR1 SGHTA and CDR2 FQGTGA. Trimming removed 9 bases from V and 5 bases from J, with 20 bases in between. The CDR3 region is CASQTAPGFNNEQFF. The CDR3 DNA sequence: TGTGCCAGTCAAACAGCACCGGGGTTCAACAATGAGCAGTTCTTC.

The count of this clone is one. This sequence joins TRBV7-3 and TRBJ2-1; 11 bases fit TRBD2. CDR3 length: 16 amino acids. Trimming took 5 bases from V and 5 from J; bases not matched to a gene: 8. The germline CDR1 and CDR2 sequences are SGHTA and FQGTGA. The CDR3 protein is CASSPTRLAGNNEQFF. The CDR3, as DNA: TGTGCCAGCAGCCCTACGCGACTAGCGGGAAACAATGAGCAGTTCTTC.

V gene TRBV4-3 combines with J gene TRBJ2-3; 7 nucleotides agree with TRBD2. Germline CDR1 is LGHNA and CDR2 is YSLEER. The CDR3 sequence is 15 residues long. Losses at the gene ends were 1 base for V and 4 bases for J; bases not matched to a gene: 5. The DNA of the CDR3 is TGCGCCAGCAGCCAAGGACTTCGGGAGGCAGATACGCAGTATTTT. This sequence encodes CASSQGLREADTQYF.